This T cell receptor beta chain was profiled in a study of cytomegalovirus exposure and HLA in healthy donors (dated by TCRdb to the late 2010s). For the study in its entirety: According to a later analysis, the 120 or so validation repertoires were produced on the same platform as the approximately 600 repertoires of the first cohort. To predict cytomegalovirus infection status, the study combined high-throughput TCR immunosequencing, statistical association of individual TCRs with disease status, and machine learning. The study was designed to test whether signatures of past pathogen exposure could be identified by cataloging public T cell receptors. In addition to the first cohort of roughly 700 subjects, a separate validation cohort of 120 different subjects was used. Summary of the overall study and its limitations: The study listed around 160 TCR beta chains as associated with cytomegalovirus. All 120 or so repertoires were used to score co-occurrence in the validation cohort in a later analysis, because that analysis had no HLA typing for the cohort. The authors suggested that the approach could potentially be extended to other disease states and immunological phenotypes. In a later analysis, TCRs clustered in the first cohort were found to also tend to co-occur in the approximately 120 validation repertoires, with roughly 93% of cluster scores above 0. Three of the identified cytomegalovirus-associated TCR beta chains were confirmed in vitro to be specific for cytomegalovirus antigens. Across donors, most TCR sequences were observed very rarely, whereas some public TCRs were present in many individuals. Cytomegalovirus status was reported to be diagnosed by the classifier with high specificity and sensitivity in both the original and validation cohorts.

Donors formed part of the validation cohort, which comprised over a hundred subjects and was distinct from the first cohort of 666 subjects. As encoded in the germline V gene, CDR1 is MNHEY while CDR2 is SVGAGI. Germline trimming amounts to 6 bases on V and 4 bases on J, with 3 as the count of junction bases outside the gene matches. Measured from the cysteine to the phenylalanine, the CDR3 is 13 residues long. Only the CDR3 region is kept as DNA, spanning 39 bases read in frame from base 1. Libraries were constructed by the immunoSEQ multiplex PCR assay. Per the source publication's procedure: To diagnose cytomegalovirus status from the catalog of TCR beta chain sequences, a statistical classification framework was built. Not all clones reach the TCRdb copy of this immuneACCESS table, which keeps in-frame sequences only. Checked studies attribute under half of the gap to unresolved V genes and leave the rest unexplained. That table is the source of V, J and clone size, and D and trimming were worked out from the DNA. In all, the sample holds approximately 120,000 clones, and about 93% of those were seen once. The ten largest account for less than 1.5% of the sample.

Remarks on this clone: Its antigen has not been determined. The input lacks base qualities; no much larger clone sits a single base away.

The rearrangement combines TRBV6-5 with TRBJ1-2; TRBD1 aligns with 9 central bases. Material for sequencing was PBMCs. This TCR was recovered from a woman aged 18-29 years in good health and CMV-seronegative. The DNA sequence is as follows: TGTGCCAGCAGCACGACAGGGGGCTATGGCTACACCTTC. The encoded protein is CASSTTGGYGYTF.